This paragraph reports one TCR beta chain. Per germline, CDR1 SNHLY and CDR2 FYNNEI. The V and J ends lost 11 bases and 1 base respectively, with 18 bases between them. The CDR3 extends over 14 amino acids. The sample comes from a study of neoadjuvant nivolumab and ipilimumab in lung cancer. Using immunoSEQ multiplex PCR, the repertoire was profiled, and TCRdb retains in-frame clones only, with some absent. Here the sample spans 15,000 to 20,000 clones, more than 65% being singletons. The source material was tumor tissue, sampled after neoadjuvant nivolumab, alone or with ipilimumab, at or shortly before surgery. This TCR was sampled from an adult with non-small cell lung cancer. This chain connects TRBV2 to TRBJ2-7; the D is unclear. The CDR3 coding sequence is TGTGCCGGAAGTTTTCGATCTAATTCCTACGAGCAGTACTTC. Protein: CAGSFRSNSYEQYF.